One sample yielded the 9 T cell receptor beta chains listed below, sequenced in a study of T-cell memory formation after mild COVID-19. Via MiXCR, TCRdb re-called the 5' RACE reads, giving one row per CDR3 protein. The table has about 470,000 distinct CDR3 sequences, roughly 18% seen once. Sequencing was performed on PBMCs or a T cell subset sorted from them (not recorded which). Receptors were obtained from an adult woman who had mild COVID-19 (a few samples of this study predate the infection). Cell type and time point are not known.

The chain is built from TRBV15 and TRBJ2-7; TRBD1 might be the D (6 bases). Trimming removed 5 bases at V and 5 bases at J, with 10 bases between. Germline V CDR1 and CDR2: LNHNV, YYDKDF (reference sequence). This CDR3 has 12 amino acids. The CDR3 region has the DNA TGTGCCACCAGCGCCCAGGGGAACGAGCAGTACTTC. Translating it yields CATSAQGNEQYF.

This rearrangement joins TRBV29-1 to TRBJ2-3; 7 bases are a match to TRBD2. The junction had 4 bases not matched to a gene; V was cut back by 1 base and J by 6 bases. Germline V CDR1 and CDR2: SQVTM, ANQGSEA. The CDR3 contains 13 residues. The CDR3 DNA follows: TGCAGCGTTGAAGGTTTGGGAGGGGATACGCAGTATTTT. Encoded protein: CSVEGLGGDTQYF.

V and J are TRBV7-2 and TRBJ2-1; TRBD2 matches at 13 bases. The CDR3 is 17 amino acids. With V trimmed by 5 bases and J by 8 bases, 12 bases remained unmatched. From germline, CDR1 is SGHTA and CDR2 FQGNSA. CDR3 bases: TGTGCCAGCAGCAAATCGGGGGGACTAGCGGGATTCGATGAGCAGTTCTTC. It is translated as CASSKSGGLAGFDEQFF.

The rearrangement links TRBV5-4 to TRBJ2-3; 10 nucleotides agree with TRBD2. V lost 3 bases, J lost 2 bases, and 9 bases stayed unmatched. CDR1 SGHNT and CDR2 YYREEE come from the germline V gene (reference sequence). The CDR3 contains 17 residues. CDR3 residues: CASSYIAGGSDTDTQYF. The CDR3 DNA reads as TGTGCCAGCAGCTACATAGCGGGAGGTTCTGACACAGATACGCAGTATTTT.

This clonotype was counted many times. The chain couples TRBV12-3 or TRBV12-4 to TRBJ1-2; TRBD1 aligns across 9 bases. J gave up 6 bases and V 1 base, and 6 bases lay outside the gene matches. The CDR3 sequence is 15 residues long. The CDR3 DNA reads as TGTGCCAGCAGTTTAGGGACAGGGGTATGGGATGGCTACACCTTC. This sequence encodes CASSLGTGVWDGYTF.

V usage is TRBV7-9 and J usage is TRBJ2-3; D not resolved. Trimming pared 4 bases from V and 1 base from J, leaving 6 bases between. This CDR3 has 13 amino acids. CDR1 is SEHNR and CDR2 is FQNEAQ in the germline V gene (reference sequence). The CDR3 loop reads CASSSPRTDTQYF. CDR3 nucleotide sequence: TGTGCCAGCAGCTCCCCTCGCACAGATACGCAGTATTTT.

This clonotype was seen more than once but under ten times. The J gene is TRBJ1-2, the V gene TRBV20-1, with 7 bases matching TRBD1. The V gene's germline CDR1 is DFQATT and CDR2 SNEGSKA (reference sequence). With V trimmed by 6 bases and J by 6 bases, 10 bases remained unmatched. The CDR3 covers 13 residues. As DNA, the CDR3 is TGCAGTGCCCCAGCCCGGGACAGAGATGGCTACACCTTC. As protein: CSAPARDRDGYTF.

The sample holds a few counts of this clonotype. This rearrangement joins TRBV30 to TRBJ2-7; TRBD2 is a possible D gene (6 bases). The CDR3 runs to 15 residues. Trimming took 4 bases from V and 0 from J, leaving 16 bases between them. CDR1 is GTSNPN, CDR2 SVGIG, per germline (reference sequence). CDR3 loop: CAWTPGGWSSYEQYF. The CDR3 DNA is TGTGCCTGGACTCCTGGGGGGTGGAGCTCCTACGAGCAGTACTTC.

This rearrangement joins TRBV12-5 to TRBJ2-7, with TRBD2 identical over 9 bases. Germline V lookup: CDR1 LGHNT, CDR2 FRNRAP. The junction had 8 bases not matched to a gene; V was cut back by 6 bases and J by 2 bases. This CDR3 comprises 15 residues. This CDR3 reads CASGPPGLAAYEQYF. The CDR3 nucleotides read TGTGCTAGTGGCCCCCCGGGACTAGCCGCCTACGAGCAGTACTTC.